The 14 T cell receptor beta chains given below trace back to one sample, sequenced in a study of blood T cell repertoires in COVID-19. Data came from immunoSEQ multiplex PCR; TCRdb stores just in-frame clones and leaves some out. In the table there are a few hundred thousand clones, roughly 90% of which are singletons. The sequenced sample was PBMCs or T cells enriched from blood (not recorded which). These receptors all come from a woman between 40 and 55 years old who had recovered from COVID-19.

There are a few counts of this clone. The chain uses TRBV5-1 and TRBJ1-2; the match to TRBD1 covers 7 bases. V trimming: 3 bases; J trimming: 0 bases; junction bases outside the gene matches: 5. Germline values: CDR1 SGHRS, CDR2 YFSETQ. The CDR3 has 15 residues. This CDR3 reads CASSSRQGANYGYTF. Written as DNA, the CDR3 is TGCGCCAGCAGCTCCCGCCAGGGGGCTAACTATGGCTACACCTTC.

Here the CDR3 reads CAWSQGYSPLHF. CDR3 coding DNA: TGTGCCTGGAGCCAGGGCTATTCACCCCTCCACTTT. The chain carries TRBV30 and TRBJ1-6, with D perhaps TRBD1 (5 bases). In germline, CDR1 is GTSNPN, CDR2 SVGIG (reference sequence). V lost 3 bases to trimming and J lost 8 bases, with 8 bases between them. This CDR3 is 12 amino acids long. The whole variable domain, filled in from reference TRBV30 and TRBJ1-6, reads SQTIHQWPATLVQPVGSPLSLECTVEGTSNPNLYWYRQAAGRGLQLLFYSVGIGQISSEVPQNLSASRPQDRQFILSSKKLLLSDSGFYLCAWSQGYSPLHFGNGTRLTVT.

The chain has TRBV23-1 and TRBJ1-5; 8 positions agree with TRBD1. TRBV23-1 is annotated as an ORF whose role is uncertain. The CDR3 consists of 16 residues. V was clipped by 0 bases and J by 4 bases; unmatched bases: 5. This CDR3 is CASSQSPRTGNQPQHF. Here the CDR3 DNA reads TGCGCCAGCAGTCAATCGCCCAGGACAGGGAATCAGCCCCAGCATTTT.

The chain uses TRBV6-6 and TRBJ1-3; TRBD1 might be the D (6 bases). The V gene's germline CDR1 is MNHNY and CDR2 SVGAGI (reference sequence). Trimming took 6 bases from V and 0 from J, leaving 12 bases between them. The CDR3 has 15 amino acids. CDR3 sequence reads: CASRDTGNSGNTIYF. The CDR3 DNA sequence: TGTGCCAGCAGAGATACAGGGAACTCTGGAAACACCATATATTTT.

The rearrangement joins TRBV11-2 to TRBJ2-7; TRBD1 matches at 7 bases. The CDR3 covers 14 residues. With 5 bases clipped from V and 0 bases from J, the junction kept 4 bases outside the gene matches. CDR1 SGHAT and CDR2 FQNNGV come from the germline V gene. This chain's CDR3 is CASSQDRSSYEQYF. The CDR3 DNA is TGTGCCAGCAGCCAGGACAGGAGCTCCTACGAGCAGTACTTC.

The chain combines TRBV7-8 with TRBJ1-1; D ambiguous. In germline, CDR1 is SGHVS, CDR2 FQNEAQ. This CDR3 region has 15 residues. Trimming left V 5 bases short and J 5 bases short, with 18 bases between. The CDR3 loop reads CASSPESQLGTEAFF. DNA for the CDR3: TGTGCCAGCAGCCCAGAATCTCAACTCGGGACTGAAGCTTTCTTT.

This clone was seen a few times. J is TRBJ2-7 and V is TRBV6-4, with 7 bases aligning to TRBD1. Germline V gene sequence: CDR1 MRHNA, CDR2 SNTAGT. The V gene end was trimmed by 8 bases and the J gene end by 3 bases; junction bases not matched to a gene: 4. This CDR3 has 12 amino acids. Written as DNA, the CDR3 is TGTGCCAGCGGAGACAGGGTCTACGAGCAGTACTTC. As protein: CASGDRVYEQYF.

The chain combines TRBV7-9 with TRBJ1-1; D ambiguous. Germline V lookup: CDR1 SEHNR, CDR2 FQNEAQ (reference sequence). V was trimmed by 1 base and J by 8 bases, leaving 8 bases between them. The CDR3 consists of 12 residues. The CDR3 is CASSLVQAEAFF. As DNA, the CDR3 is TGTGCCAGCAGCTTAGTCCAGGCCGAAGCTTTCTTT. The whole variable domain, remainder taken from reference TRBV7-9 and TRBJ1-1, is DTGVSQNPRHKITKRGQNVTFRCDPISEHNRLYWYRQTLGQGPEFLTYFQNEAQLEKSRLLSDRFSAERPKGSFSTLEIQRTEQGDSAMYLCASSLVQAEAFFGQGTRLTVV.

The CDR3 nucleotides read TGTGCCAGCAGCCAAGAGGGGCGGGAGTTCGACGAGCAGTACTTC. As protein: CASSQEGREFDEQYF. The rearrangement links TRBV4-2 to TRBJ2-7; 7 bases are shared with TRBD2. This CDR3 region has 15 residues. The J segment lost 5 bases and the V segment lost 0 bases, leaving 7 bases of the junction unmatched. Germline V gene sequence: CDR1 LGHNA, CDR2 YNFKEQ.

V usage is TRBV27 and J usage is TRBJ1-3; the D gene is possibly TRBD1 (5 bases). CDR1 is MNHEY, CDR2 SMNVEV, per germline (reference sequence). The ends were cut back, 6 bases at V and 2 bases at J, with 11 bases in the middle. CDR3 length equals 14 residues. CDR3 DNA sequence: TGTGCCAGCAGCCCAGGGTACCCTGGAAACACCATATATTTT. Protein sequence: CASSPGYPGNTIYF.

The chain carries TRBV13 and TRBJ1-2; 7 bases are shared with TRBD1. Looked up from germline, CDR1 is PRHDT and CDR2 is FYEKMQ (reference sequence). With 5 bases clipped from V and 6 bases from J, the junction kept 15 bases outside the gene matches. This CDR3 has 16 residues. Here the CDR3 DNA reads TGTGCCAGCAGCCCCAGGGACAGCTCTTCCCCCCATGGCTACACCTTC. Its protein product is CASSPRDSSSPHGYTF. Drawing the rest from reference TRBV13 and TRBJ1-2, the complete variable domain is AAGVIQSPRHLIKEKRETATLKCYPIPRHDTVYWYQQGPGQDPQFLISFYEKMQSDKGSIPDRFSAQQFSDYHSELNMSSLELGDSALYFCASSPRDSSSPHGYTFGSGTRLTVV.

This chain connects TRBV24-1 to TRBJ2-3; the D is unclear. V lost 4 bases and J lost 4, with 5 bases in between. This CDR3 is 12 amino acids long. Germline lookup yields CDR1 KGHDR and CDR2 SFDVKD. The CDR3 nucleotides read TGTGCCACCAGTGACCTTTCAGATACGCAGTATTTT. As protein: CATSDLSDTQYF.

The rearrangement links TRBV29-1 to TRBJ1-1; TRBD1 matches 7 bases. CDR3 length equals 13 residues. The ends lost 6 bases at V and 0 bases at J; junction bases unmatched: 4. Germline CDR1 reads SQVTM; CDR2 reads ANQGSEA. The CDR3 spells CSVSDRVNTEAFF. CDR3 coding DNA: TGCAGCGTAAGCGACAGGGTGAACACTGAAGCTTTCTTT.

The chain combines TRBV6-5 with TRBJ1-2; the D gene is possibly TRBD1 (5 bases). The CDR3 runs 14 residues. Germline loops: CDR1 MNHEY, CDR2 SVGAGI. V was clipped by 7 bases and J by 6 bases, with 18 bases between them. The CDR3 nucleotides read TGTGCCAGCAATAGCTTTGGGGGGTTCAATGGCTACACCTTC. This translates into CASNSFGGFNGYTF.